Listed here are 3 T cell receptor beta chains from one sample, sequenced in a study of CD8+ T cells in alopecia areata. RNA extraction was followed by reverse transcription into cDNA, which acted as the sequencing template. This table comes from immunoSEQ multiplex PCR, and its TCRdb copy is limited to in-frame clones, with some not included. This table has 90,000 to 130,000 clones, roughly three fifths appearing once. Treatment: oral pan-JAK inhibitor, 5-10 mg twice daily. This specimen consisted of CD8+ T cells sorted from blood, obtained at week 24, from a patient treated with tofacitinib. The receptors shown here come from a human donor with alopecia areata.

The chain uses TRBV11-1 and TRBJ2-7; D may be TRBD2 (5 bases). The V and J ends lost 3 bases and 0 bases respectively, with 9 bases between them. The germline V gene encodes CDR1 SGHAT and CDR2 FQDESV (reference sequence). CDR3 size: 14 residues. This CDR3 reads CASSFVGVSYEQYF. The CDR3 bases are TGTGCCAGCAGCTTTGTCGGGGTCTCCTACGAGCAGTACTTC.

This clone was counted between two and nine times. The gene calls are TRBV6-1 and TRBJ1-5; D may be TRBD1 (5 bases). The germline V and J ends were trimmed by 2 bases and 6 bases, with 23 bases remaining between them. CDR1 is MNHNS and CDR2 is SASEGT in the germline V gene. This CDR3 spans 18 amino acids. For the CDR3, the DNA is TGTGCCAGCAGTGAACATCTGGCCGGGGGTCAAAGTAGTCAGCCCCAGCATTTT. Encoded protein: CASSEHLAGGQSSQPQHF.

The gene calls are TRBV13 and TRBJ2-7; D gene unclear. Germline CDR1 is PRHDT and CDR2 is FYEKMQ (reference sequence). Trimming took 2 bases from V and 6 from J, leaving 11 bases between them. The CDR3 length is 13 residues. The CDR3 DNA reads TGTGCCAGCAGCTTAAACGTTTTATCCGAGCAGTACTTC. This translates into CASSLNVLSEQYF.